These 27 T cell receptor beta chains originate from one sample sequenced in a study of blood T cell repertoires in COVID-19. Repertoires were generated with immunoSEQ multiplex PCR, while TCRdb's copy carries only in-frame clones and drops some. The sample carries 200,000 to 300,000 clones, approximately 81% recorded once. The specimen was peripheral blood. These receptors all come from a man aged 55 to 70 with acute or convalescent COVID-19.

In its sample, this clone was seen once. The CDR3 loop is CASSPAGTGLIYGYTF. The CDR3 DNA follows: TGTGCCAGCAGCCCGGCCGGGACAGGATTGATCTATGGCTACACCTTC. The rearrangement links TRBV7-9 to TRBJ1-2; TRBD1 matches at 8 bases. CDR1 and CDR2 from the germline V gene are SEHNR and FQNEAQ (reference sequence). The V and J ends lost 5 bases and 4 bases, in that order; junction bases with no gene match: 12. The CDR3 runs to 16 residues.

The CDR3 is CASSRRAPETQYF. The CDR3 DNA reads as TGTGCCAGCAGCCGGAGGGCCCCAGAGACCCAGTACTTC. J is TRBJ2-5 and V is TRBV7-2, with D tentatively TRBD2 (6 bases). V dropped 5 bases and J dropped 4 bases, with 11 bases sitting between them. Per germline, CDR1 SGHTA and CDR2 FQGNSA. The CDR3 runs to 13 residues.

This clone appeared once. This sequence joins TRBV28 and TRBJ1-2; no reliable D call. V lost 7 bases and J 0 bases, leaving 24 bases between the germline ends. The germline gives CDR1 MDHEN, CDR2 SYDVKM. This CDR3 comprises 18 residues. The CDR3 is CASTPRRVSLSANYGYTF. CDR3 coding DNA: TGTGCCAGCACTCCACGCCGAGTTAGCTTAAGCGCTAACTATGGCTACACCTTC.

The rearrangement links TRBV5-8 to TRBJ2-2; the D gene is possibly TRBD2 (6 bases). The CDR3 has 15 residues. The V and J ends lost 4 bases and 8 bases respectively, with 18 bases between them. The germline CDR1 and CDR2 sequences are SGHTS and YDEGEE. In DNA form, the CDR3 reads TGTGCCAGCAGCCCTCTTATCGGGGGAGGAGGGGAGCTGTTTTTT. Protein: CASSPLIGGGGELFF.

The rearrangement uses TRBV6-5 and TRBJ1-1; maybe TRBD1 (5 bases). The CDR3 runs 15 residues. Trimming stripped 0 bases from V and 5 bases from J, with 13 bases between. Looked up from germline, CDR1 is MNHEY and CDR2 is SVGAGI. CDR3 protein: CASSYSIVGLTEAFF. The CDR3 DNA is TGTGCCAGCAGTTACTCGATTGTGGGGCTGACTGAAGCTTTCTTT.

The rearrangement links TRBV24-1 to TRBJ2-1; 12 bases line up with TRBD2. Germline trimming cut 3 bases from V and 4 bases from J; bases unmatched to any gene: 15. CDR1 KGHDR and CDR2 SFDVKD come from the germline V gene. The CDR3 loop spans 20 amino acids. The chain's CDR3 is CATSDPGGGSGTSGYNEQFF. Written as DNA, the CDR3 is TGTGCCACCAGTGATCCAGGAGGCGGATCCGGGACTAGCGGGTACAATGAGCAGTTCTTC.

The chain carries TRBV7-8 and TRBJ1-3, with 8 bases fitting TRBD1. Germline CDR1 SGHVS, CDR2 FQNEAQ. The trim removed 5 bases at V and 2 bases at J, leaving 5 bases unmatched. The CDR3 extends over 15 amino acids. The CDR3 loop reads CASSPRTGTGNTIYF. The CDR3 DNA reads TGTGCCAGCAGCCCTAGGACAGGGACTGGAAACACCATATATTTT.

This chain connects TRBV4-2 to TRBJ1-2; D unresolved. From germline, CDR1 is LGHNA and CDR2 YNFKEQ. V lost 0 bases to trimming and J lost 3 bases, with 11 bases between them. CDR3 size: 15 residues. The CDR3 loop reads CASSQDISSYYGYTF. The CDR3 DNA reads TGTGCCAGCAGCCAAGATATCAGTTCGTACTATGGCTACACCTTC.

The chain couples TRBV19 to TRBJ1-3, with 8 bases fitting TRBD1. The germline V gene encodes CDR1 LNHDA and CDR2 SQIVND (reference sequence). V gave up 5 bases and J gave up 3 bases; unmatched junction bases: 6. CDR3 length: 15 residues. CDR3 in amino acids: CASSPTRGLGNTIYF. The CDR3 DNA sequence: TGTGCCAGTAGTCCTACCAGGGGGCTTGGAAACACCATATATTTT.

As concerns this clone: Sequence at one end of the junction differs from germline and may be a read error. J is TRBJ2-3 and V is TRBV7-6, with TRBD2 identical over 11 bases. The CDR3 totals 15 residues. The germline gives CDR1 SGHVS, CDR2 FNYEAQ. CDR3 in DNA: TGTGCCAGCAGCCTAGCGGGGGGAAGCACAGATACGCAGTATTTT. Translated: CASSLAGGSTDTQYF.

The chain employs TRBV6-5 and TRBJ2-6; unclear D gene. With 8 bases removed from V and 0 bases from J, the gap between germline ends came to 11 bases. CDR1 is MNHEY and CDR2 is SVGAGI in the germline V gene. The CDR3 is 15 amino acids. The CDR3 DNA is TGTGCCAGCTTGGCTGGTGGCTCTGGGGCCAACGTCCTGACTTTC. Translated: CASLAGGSGANVLTF.

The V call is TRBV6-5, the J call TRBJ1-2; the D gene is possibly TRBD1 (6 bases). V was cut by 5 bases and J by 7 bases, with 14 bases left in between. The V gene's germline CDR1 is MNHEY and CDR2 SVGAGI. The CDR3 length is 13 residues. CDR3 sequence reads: CASSRYRVFGYTF. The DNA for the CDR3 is TGTGCCAGCAGTCGGTACAGGGTCTTTGGCTACACCTTC.

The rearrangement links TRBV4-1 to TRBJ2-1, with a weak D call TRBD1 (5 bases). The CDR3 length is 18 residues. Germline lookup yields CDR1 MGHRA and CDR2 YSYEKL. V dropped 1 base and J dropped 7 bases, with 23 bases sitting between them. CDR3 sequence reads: CASSQAGIPLQTRNEQFF. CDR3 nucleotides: TGCGCCAGCAGCCAAGCAGGGATTCCCCTACAGACGCGAAATGAGCAGTTCTTC.

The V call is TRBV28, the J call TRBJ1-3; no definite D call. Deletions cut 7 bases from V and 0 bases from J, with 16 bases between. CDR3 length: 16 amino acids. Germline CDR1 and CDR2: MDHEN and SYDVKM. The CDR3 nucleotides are TGTGCCAGCACCCCGACCGGACTGAGCTCTGGAAACACCATATATTTT. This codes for CASTPTGLSSGNTIYF.

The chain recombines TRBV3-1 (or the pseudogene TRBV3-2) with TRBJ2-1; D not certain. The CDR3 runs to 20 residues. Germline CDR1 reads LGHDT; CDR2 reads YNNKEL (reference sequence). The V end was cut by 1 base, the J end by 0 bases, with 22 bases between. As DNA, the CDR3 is TGTGCCAGCAGCCAAGGTCGTTCGGGTAAGAGCCGTAGCTCCTACAATGAGCAGTTCTTC. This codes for CASSQGRSGKSRSSYNEQFF.

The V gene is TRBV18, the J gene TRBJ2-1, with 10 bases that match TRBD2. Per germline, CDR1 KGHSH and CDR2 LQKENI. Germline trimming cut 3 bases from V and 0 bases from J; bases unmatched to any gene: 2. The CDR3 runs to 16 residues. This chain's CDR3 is CASSPRTSGSYNEQFF. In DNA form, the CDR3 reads TGTGCCAGCTCACCGCGGACTAGCGGCTCCTACAATGAGCAGTTCTTC.

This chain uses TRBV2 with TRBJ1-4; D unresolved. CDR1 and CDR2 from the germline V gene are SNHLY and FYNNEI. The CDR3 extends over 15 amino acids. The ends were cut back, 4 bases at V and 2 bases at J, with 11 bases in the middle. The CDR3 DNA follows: TGTGCCAGCAGTGTCGCGGGCACGACTAATGAAAAACTGTTTTTT. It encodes CASSVAGTTNEKLFF.

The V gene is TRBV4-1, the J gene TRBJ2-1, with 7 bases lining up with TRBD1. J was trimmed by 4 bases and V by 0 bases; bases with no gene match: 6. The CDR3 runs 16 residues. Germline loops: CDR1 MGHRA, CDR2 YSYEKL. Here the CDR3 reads CASSQDEQGLYNEQFF. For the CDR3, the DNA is TGCGCCAGCAGCCAAGATGAACAGGGGTTATACAATGAGCAGTTCTTC.

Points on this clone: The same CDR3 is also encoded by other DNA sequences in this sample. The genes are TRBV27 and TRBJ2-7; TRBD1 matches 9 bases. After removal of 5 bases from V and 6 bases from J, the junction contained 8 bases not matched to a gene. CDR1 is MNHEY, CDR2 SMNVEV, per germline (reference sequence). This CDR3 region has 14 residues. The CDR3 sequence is CASSPPGQGGEQYF. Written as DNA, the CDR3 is TGTGCCAGCAGTCCGCCGGGACAGGGAGGCGAGCAGTACTTC.

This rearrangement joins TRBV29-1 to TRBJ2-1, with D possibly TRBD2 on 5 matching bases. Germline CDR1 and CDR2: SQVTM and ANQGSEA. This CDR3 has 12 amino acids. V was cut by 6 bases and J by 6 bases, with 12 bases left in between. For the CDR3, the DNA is TGCAGCGTACATCTAGCAGCCAATGAGCAGTTCTTC. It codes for CSVHLAANEQFF.

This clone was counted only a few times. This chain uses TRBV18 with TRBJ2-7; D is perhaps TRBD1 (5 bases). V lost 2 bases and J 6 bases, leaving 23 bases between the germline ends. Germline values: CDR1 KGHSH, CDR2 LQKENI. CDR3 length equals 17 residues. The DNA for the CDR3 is TGTGCCAGCTCACCAAACGACCCCATAAGGGGAACAAGCGAGCAGTACTTC. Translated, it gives CASSPNDPIRGTSEQYF.

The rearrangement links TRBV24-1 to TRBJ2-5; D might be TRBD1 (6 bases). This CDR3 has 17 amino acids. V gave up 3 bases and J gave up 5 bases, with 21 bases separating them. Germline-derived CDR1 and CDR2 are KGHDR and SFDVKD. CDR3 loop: CATSDARGGRVGETQYF. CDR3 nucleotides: TGTGCCACCAGTGATGCCCGAGGGGGTAGGGTAGGGGAGACCCAGTACTTC.

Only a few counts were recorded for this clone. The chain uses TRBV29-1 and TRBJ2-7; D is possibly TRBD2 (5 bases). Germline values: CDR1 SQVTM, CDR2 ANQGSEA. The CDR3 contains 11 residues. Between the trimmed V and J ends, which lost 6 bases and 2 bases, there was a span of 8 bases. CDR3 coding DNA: TGCAGCGTCGGGGAGCCCTACGAGCAGTACTTC. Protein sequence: CSVGEPYEQYF.

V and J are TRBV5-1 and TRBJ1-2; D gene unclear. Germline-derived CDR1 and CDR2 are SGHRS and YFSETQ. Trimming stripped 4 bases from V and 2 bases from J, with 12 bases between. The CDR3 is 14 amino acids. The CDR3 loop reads CASSHTSGNYGYTF. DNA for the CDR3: TGCGCCAGCAGCCACACAAGCGGGAACTATGGCTACACCTTC.

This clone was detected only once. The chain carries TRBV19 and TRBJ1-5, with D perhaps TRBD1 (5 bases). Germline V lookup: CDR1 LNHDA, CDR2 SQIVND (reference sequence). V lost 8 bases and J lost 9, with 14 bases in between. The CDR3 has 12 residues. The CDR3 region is CASGDGGTPQHF. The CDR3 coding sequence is TGTGCCAGTGGGGACGGGGGAACGCCCCAGCATTTT. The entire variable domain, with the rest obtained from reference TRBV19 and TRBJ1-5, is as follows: DGGITQSPKYLFRKEGQNVTLSCEQNLNHDAMYWYRQDPGQGLRLIYYSQIVNDFQKGDIAEGYSVSREKKESFPLTVTSAQKNPTAFYLCASGDGGTPQHFGDGTRLSIL.

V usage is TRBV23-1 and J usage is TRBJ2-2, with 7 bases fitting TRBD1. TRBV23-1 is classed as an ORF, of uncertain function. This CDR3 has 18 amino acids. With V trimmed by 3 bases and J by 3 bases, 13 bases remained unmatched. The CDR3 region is CASSHRSRDSSYTGELFF. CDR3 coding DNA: TGCGCCAGCAGTCACCGAAGCCGGGACAGTTCTTACACCGGGGAGCTGTTTTTT.

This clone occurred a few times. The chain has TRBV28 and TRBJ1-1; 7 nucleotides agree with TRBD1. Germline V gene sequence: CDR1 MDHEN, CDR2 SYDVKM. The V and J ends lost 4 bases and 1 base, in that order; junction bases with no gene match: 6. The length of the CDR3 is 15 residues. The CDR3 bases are TGTGCCAGCAGTTCTTTGACAGGGTGGAACACTGAAGCTTTCTTT. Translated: CASSSLTGWNTEAFF.